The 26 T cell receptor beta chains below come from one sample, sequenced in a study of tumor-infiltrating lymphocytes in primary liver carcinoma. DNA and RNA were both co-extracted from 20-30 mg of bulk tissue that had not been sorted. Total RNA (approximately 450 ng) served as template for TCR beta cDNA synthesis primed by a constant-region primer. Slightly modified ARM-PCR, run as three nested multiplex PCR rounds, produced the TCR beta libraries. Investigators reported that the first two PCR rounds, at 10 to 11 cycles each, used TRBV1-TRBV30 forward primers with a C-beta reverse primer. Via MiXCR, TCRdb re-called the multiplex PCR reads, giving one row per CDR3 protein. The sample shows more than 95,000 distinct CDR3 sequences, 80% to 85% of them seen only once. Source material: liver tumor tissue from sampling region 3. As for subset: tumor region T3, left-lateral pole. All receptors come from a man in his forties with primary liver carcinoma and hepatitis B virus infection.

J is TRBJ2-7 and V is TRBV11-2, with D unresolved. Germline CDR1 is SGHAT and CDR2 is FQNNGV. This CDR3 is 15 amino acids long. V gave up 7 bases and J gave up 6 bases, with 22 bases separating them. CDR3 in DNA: TGTGCCAGCAATTCCGGATGGCTTTACGCGCGCGAGCAGTACTTC. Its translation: CASNSGWLYAREQYF.

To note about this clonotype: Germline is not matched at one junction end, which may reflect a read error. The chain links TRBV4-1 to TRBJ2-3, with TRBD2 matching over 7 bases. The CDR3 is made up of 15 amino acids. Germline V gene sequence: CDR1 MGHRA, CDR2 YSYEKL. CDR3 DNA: TGCGCTAGCAGCGAGACTAGCAGTACGCCAGATACGCAGTATTTT. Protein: CASSETSSTPDTQYF.

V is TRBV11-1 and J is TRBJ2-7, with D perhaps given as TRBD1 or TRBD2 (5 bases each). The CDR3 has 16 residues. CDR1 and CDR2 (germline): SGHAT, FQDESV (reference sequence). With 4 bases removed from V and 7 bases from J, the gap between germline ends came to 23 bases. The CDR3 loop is CASSSGPGQGFYEQYF. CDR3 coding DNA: TGTGCCAGCAGCTCTGGTCCGGGGCAGGGTTTCTATGAGCAGTACTTC.

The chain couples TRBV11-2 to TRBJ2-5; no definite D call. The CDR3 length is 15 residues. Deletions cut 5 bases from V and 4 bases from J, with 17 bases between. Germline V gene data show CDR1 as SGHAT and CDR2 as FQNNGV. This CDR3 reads CASSPLGLIPETQYF. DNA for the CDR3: TGTGCCAGCAGCCCCCTAGGGCTAATTCCAGAGACCCAGTACTTC. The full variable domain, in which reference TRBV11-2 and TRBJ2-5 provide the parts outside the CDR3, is EAGVAQSPRYKIIEKRQSVAFWCNPISGHATLYWYQQILGQGPKLLIQFQNNGVVDDSQLPKDRFSAERLKGVDSTLKIQPAKLEDSAVYLCASSPLGLIPETQYFGPGTRLLVL.

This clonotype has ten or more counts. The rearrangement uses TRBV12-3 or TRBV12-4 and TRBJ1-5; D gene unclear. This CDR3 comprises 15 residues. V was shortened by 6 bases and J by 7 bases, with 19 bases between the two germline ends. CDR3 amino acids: CASSPAAQANQPQHF. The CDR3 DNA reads TGTGCCAGCAGCCCCGCAGCGCAGGCTAACCAGCCCCAGCATTTT.

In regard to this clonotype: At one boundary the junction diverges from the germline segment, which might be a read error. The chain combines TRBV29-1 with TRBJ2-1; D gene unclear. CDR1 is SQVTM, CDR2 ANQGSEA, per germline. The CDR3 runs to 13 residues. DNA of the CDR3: TGCAGCGTCGCCCCCCTCTCCTACAATAAGCAGTTCTTC. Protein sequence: CSVAPLSYNKQFF.

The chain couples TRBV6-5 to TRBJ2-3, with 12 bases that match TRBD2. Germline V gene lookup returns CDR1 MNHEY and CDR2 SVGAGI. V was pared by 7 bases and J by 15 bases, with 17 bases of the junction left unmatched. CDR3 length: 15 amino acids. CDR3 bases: TGTGCCAGCAACCCAGGACTAGCGGGAACATATACGCGTTATTTT. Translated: CASNPGLAGTYTRYF.

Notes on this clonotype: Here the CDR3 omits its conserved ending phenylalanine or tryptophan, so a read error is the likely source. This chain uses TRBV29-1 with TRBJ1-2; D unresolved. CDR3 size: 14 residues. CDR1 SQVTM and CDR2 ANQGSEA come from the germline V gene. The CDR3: CCVEAEDGVDGYTS. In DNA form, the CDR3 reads TGCTGCGTTGAAGCGGAAGATGGGGTGGATGGCTACACCTCC.

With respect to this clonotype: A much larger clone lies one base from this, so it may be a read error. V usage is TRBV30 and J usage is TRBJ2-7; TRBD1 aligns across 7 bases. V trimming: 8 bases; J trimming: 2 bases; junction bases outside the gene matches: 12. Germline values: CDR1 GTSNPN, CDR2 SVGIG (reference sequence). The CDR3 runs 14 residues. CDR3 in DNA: TGTGCCATGGAGATACGGGACAGAGCCTACGAGCAGTACTTC. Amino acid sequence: CAMEIRDRAYEQYF.

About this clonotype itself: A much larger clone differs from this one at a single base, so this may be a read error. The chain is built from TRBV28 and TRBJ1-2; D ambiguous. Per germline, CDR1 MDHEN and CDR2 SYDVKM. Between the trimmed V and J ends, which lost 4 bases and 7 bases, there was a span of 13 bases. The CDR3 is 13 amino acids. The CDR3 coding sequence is TGTGCCAGCAGTTCCCGGGAACCCTTTGGCTACACCTTC. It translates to CASSSREPFGYTF.

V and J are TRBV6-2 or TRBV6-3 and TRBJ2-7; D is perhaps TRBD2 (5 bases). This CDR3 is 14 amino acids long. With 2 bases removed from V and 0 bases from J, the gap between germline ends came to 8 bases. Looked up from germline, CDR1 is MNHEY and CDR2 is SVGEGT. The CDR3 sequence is CASSYTTSSYEQYF. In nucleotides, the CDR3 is TGTGCCAGCAGTTACACAACTAGCTCCTACGAGCAGTACTTC.

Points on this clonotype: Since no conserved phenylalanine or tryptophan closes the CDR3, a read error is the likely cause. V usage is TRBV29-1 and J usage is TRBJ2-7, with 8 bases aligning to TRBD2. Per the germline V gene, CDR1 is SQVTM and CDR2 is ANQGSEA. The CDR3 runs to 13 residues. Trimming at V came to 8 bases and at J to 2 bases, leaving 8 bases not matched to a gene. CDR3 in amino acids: CSIGGVSTYEQYS. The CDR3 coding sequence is TGCAGCATCGGGGGGGTATCGACCTACGAGCAGTACTCC.

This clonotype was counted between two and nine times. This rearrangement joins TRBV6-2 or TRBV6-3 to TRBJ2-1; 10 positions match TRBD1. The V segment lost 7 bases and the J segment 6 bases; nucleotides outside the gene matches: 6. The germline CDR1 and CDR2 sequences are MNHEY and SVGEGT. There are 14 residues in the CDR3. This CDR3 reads CASKGTGDPNEQFF. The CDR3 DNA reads TGTGCCAGCAAAGGGACAGGGGATCCCAATGAGCAGTTCTTC.

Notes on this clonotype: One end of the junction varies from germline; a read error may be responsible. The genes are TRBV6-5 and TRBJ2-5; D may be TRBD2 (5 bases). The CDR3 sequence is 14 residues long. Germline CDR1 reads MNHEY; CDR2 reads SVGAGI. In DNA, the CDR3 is TGTGTCAGCAGTCCGGTCTATCCGGGGGAGACCCAGTACTTC. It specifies CVSSPVYPGETQYF.

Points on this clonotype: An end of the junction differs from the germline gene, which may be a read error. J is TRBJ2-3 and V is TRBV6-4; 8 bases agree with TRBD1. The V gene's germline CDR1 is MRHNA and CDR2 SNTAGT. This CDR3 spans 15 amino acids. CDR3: CASSDSPGGTYTQYF. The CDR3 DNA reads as TGTGCCAGCAGTGACTCACCAGGGGGCACATATACGCAGTATTTT.

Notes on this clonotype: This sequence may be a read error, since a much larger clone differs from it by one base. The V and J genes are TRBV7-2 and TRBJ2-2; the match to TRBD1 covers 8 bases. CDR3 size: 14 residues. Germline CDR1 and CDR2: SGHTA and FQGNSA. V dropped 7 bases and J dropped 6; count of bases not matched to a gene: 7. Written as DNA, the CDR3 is TGTGCCAGCAACCCGGGGACAGGAGCCGGGGAGCTGTTTTTT. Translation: CASNPGTGAGELFF.

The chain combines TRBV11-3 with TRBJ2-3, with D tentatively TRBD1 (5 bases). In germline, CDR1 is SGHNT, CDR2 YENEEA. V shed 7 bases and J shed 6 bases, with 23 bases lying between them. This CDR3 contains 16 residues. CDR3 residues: CASNGNPAEGVDTQYF. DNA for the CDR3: TGTGCCAGCAACGGCAACCCGGCGGAAGGGGTGGATACGCAGTATTTT.

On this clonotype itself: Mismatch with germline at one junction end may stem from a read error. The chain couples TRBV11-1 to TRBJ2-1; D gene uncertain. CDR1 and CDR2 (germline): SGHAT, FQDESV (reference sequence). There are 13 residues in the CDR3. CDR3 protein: CASTVGLNNERFF. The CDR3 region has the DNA TGTGCCAGCACCGTCGGCCTGAACAATGAGCGGTTCTTC.

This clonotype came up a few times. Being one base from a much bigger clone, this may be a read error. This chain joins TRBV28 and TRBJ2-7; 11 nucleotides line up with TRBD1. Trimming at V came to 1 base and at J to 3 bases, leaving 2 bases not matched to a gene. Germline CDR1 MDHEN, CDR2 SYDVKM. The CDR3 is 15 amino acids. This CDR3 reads CASSLFGTGGYEQYF. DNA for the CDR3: TGTGCCAGCAGTTTATTTGGGACAGGGGGCTACGAGCAGTACTTC.

CDR3 DNA sequence: TGTGCCAACAAAGTCGGTGTAACAGGGCTTGAAAAACTGTTTTTT. Its protein is CANKVGVTGLEKLFF. The V and J genes are TRBV6-5 and TRBJ1-4; D might be TRBD1 (6 bases). CDR3 length: 15 residues. Trimming shortened V by 10 bases and J by 7 bases, and 22 bases separated the two germline ends. Germline V gene lookup returns CDR1 MNHEY and CDR2 SVGAGI.

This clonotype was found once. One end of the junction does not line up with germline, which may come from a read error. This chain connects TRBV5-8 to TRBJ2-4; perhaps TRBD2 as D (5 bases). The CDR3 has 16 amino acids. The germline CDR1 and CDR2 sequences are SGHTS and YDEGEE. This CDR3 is CASTLYGESAENIQYF. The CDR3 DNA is TGTGCCAGCACCCTTTATGGGGAGTCAGCCGAAAACATTCAGTACTTC.

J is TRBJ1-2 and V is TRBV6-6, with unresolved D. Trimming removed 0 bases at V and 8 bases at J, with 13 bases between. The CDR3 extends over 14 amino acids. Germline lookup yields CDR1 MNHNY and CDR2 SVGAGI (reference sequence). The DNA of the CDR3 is TGTGCCAGCAGTTACTCTTCCAGTATCTACGGCTACACCTTC. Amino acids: CASSYSSSIYGYTF.

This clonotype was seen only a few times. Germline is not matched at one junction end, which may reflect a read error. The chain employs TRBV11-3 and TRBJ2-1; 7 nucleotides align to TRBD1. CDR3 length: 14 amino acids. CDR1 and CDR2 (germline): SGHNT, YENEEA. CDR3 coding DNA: TGTGCCAGTAGCTCGACAGGGATTTTGCATGAGCAATTCTTC. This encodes CASSSTGILHEQFF.

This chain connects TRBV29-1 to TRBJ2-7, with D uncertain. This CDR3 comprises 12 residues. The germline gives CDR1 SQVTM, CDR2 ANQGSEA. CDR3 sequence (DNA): TGCAGTGTGCTGTCAGGTGCCTACGAGCAGTACTTC. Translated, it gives CSVLSGAYEQYF.

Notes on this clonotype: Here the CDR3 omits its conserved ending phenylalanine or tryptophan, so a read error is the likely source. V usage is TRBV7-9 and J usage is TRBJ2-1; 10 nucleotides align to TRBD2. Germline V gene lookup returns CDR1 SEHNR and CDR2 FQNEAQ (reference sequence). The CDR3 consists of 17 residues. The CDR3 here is CACSRTSGQLNYNEQFI. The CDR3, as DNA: TGTGCCTGCAGCCGGACTAGCGGACAACTAAACTACAATGAGCAGTTCATC.

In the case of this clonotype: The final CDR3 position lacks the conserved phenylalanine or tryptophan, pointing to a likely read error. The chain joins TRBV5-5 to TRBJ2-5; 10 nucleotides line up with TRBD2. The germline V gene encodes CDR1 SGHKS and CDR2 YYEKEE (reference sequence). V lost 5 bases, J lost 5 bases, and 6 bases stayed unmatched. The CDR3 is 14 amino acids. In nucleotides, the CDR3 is TGTGCCAGCAGATCGAAGACTAGCGGGGAGACCCAGTACTTA. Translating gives CASRSKTSGETQYL.